These 20 T cell receptor beta chains were sequenced from one sample in a study of cytomegalovirus exposure and HLA in healthy donors. The PCR employed 60 Vbeta primers together with 13 Jbeta primers. Clones were sequenced by immunoSEQ multiplex PCR, and TCRdb holds only the in-frame ones, with some missing. The table has about 150,000 clones, under 75% seen once. Specimen: PBMCs. The receptors derive from a woman aged 60-75 years in good health and CMV-seropositive.

DNA of the CDR3: TGTGCCAGCAGCGCGGGGCTAGCGGGAGCGTCGAACACCGGGGAGCTGTTTTTT. It codes for CASSAGLAGASNTGELFF. The chain has TRBV7-2 and TRBJ2-2; 10 bases agree with TRBD2. CDR1 is SGHTA, CDR2 FQGNSA, per germline. Trimming at V came to 5 bases and at J to 0 bases, leaving 9 bases not matched to a gene. The CDR3 runs 18 residues.

The CDR3 DNA reads TGTGCCAGCAGTGAAGGGCCTGGTCCACTACGGGGCTACACCTTC. This sequence encodes CASSEGPGPLRGYTF. The chain employs TRBV6-1 and TRBJ1-2; D gene unclear. Looked up from germline, CDR1 is MNHNS and CDR2 is SASEGT. The CDR3 has 15 amino acids. The V end was cut by 1 base, the J end by 8 bases, with 17 bases between.

This sequence joins TRBV19 and TRBJ2-7, with 12 bases aligning to TRBD2. J was trimmed by 7 bases and V by 7 bases; bases with no gene match: 8. This CDR3 is 14 amino acids long. CDR1 LNHDA and CDR2 SQIVND come from the germline V gene (reference sequence). The CDR3 sequence: CASKMTSGSREQYF. CDR3 in DNA: TGTGCCAGTAAGATGACTAGCGGGAGTAGGGAGCAGTACTTC.

The rearrangement uses TRBV7-6 and TRBJ1-4; a possible D gene is TRBD1 (5 bases). This CDR3 has 14 residues. Germline loops: CDR1 SGHVS, CDR2 FNYEAQ. Trimming shortened V by 5 bases and J by 4 bases, and 11 bases separated the two germline ends. CDR3 bases: TGTGCCAGCAGCCCCGGGACTGTTAATGAAAAACTGTTTTTT. It is translated as CASSPGTVNEKLFF.

The V gene is TRBV30, the J gene TRBJ2-6, with TRBD1 identical over 8 bases. CDR1 is GTSNPN, CDR2 SVGIG, per germline (reference sequence). Germline trimming cut 4 bases from V and 0 bases from J; bases unmatched to any gene: 14. The length of the CDR3 is 19 residues. The CDR3 protein is CAWTQGRTGWPSGANVLTF. For the CDR3, the DNA is TGTGCCTGGACCCAAGGGAGGACAGGGTGGCCCTCTGGGGCCAACGTCCTGACTTTC.

The rearrangement links TRBV7-9 to TRBJ2-5; 9 bases agree with TRBD2. V lost 1 base to trimming and J lost 5 bases; unmatched junction nucleotides: 8. In germline, CDR1 is SEHNR, CDR2 FQNEAQ (reference sequence). The CDR3 has 16 amino acids. The CDR3 protein is CASSLGSSGISETQYF. The CDR3 bases are TGTGCCAGCAGCTTAGGGTCTAGCGGGATATCGGAGACCCAGTACTTC.

This rearrangement joins TRBV7-9 to TRBJ1-2; TRBD1 might be the D (6 bases). CDR3 size: 15 residues. V lost 3 bases, J lost 8 bases, and 19 bases lay in between. CDR1 and CDR2 (germline): SEHNR, FQNEAQ (reference sequence). CDR3 DNA: TGTGCCAGCAGCTTCGTAGGAGTGGGGGCGCACGGCTACACCTTC. Amino acid sequence: CASSFVGVGAHGYTF.

The table lists this clone with a few counts. CDR3 in amino acids: CASSSQWDIYSNQPQHF. In nucleotides, the CDR3 is TGTGCCAGCAGCTCCCAGTGGGACATTTATAGCAATCAGCCCCAGCATTTT. The J gene is TRBJ1-5, the V gene TRBV7-9; possible D gene TRBD1, 6 bases. Trimming removed 4 bases at V and 0 bases at J, with 16 bases between. Germline V lookup: CDR1 SEHNR, CDR2 FQNEAQ (reference sequence). The CDR3 extends over 17 amino acids.

This chain joins TRBV30 and TRBJ1-2, with 9 bases identical to TRBD1. This CDR3 is 12 amino acids long. With V trimmed by 2 bases and J by 6 bases, 1 base remained unmatched. The V gene's germline CDR1 is GTSNPN and CDR2 SVGIG (reference sequence). The CDR3 bases are TGTGCCTGGAGTCGGACAGGGGATGGCTACACCTTC. Translated: CAWSRTGDGYTF.

The rearrangement joins TRBV6-5 to TRBJ1-6, with D possibly being TRBD1 (5 bases). V lost 0 bases and J 5 bases, leaving 5 bases between the germline ends. The CDR3 extends over 14 amino acids. Germline V gene lookup returns CDR1 MNHEY and CDR2 SVGAGI. The CDR3 sequence is CASSYSGDNSPLHF. The CDR3 DNA sequence: TGTGCCAGCAGTTACTCAGGGGATAATTCACCCCTCCACTTT.

The chain joins TRBV19 to TRBJ1-2, with TRBD1 as a possible D gene (5 bases). Germline CDR1 is LNHDA and CDR2 is SQIVND (reference sequence). V was trimmed by 6 bases and J by 2 bases, leaving 10 bases between them. The CDR3 totals 13 residues. The CDR3 here is CASSPGGNYGYTF. The CDR3 DNA reads TGTGCCAGTAGCCCGGGGGGGAACTATGGCTACACCTTC.

The genes are TRBV5-1 and TRBJ2-7, with TRBD1 as a possible D gene (5 bases). The CDR3 contains 14 residues. The germline CDR1 and CDR2 sequences are SGHRS and YFSETQ. V was pared by 4 bases and J by 0 bases, with 11 bases between. CDR3 region: CASSPEGDSYEQYF. CDR3 DNA: TGCGCCAGCAGCCCCGAAGGGGACTCCTACGAGCAGTACTTC.

The chain links TRBV5-1 to TRBJ1-2, with 9 bases lining up with TRBD1. In germline, CDR1 is SGHRS, CDR2 YFSETQ. V shed 0 bases, J shed 4 bases, and the junction held 1 base outside the gene matches. The CDR3 length is 14 residues. The CDR3 is CASSLADRGYGYTF. DNA of the CDR3: TGCGCCAGCAGCTTGGCGGACAGGGGCTATGGCTACACCTTC.

This clone was seen only a few times. The genes are TRBV30 and TRBJ2-1; D gene ambiguous. V was cut by 2 bases and J by 4 bases, with 6 bases left in between. CDR1 is GTSNPN and CDR2 is SVGIG in the germline V gene (reference sequence). The CDR3 loop spans 12 amino acids. This CDR3 is CAWSSPYNEQFF. The CDR3 nucleotides are TGTGCCTGGAGTTCCCCTTACAATGAGCAGTTCTTC.

This clone came up a few times. This chain connects TRBV9 to TRBJ2-1, with no clear D. This CDR3 spans 15 amino acids. From germline, CDR1 is SGDLS and CDR2 YYNGEE. Trimming took 0 bases from V and 2 from J, leaving 9 bases between them. This CDR3 is CASSVAERAYNEQFF. The CDR3 bases are TGTGCCAGCAGCGTAGCCGAGCGAGCCTACAATGAGCAGTTCTTC.

A note on this clone: This same CDR3 is encoded by further DNA sequences in the sample. The gene calls are TRBV5-4 and TRBJ1-1; no definite D call. The germline V and J ends were trimmed by 1 base and 5 bases, with 6 bases remaining between them. Per germline, CDR1 SGHNT and CDR2 YYREEE (reference sequence). The CDR3 extends over 12 amino acids. In DNA, the CDR3 is TGTGCCAGCAGCTTGAGAGGAACTGAAGCTTTCTTT. It encodes CASSLRGTEAFF.

The J gene is TRBJ1-2, the V gene TRBV19; 8 nucleotides match TRBD1. This CDR3 is built from 14 residues. The germline V gene encodes CDR1 LNHDA and CDR2 SQIVND (reference sequence). V lost 4 bases and J lost 9; bases outside the gene matches: 10. The CDR3 sequence: CASSSRDRRASYTF. The CDR3 DNA follows: TGTGCCAGTAGTAGCCGGGACAGGAGGGCGAGCTACACCTTC.

V and J are TRBV7-2 and TRBJ2-5; 8 bases align to TRBD1. The CDR3 is 14 residues long. The V segment lost 3 bases and the J segment 2 bases; nucleotides outside the gene matches: 2. CDR1 and CDR2 from the germline V gene are SGHTA and FQGNSA. Here the CDR3 reads CASSFDRGQETQYF. CDR3 DNA: TGTGCCAGCAGCTTCGACAGGGGACAAGAGACCCAGTACTTC.

This chain links TRBV9 with TRBJ2-5, with a possible D match to TRBD1 (6 bases). The CDR3 has 15 amino acids. Germline CDR1 and CDR2: SGDLS and YYNGEE. Trimming pared 2 bases from V and 4 bases from J, leaving 15 bases between. Here the CDR3 reads CASSVETGGGETQYF. CDR3 in DNA: TGTGCCAGCAGCGTCGAGACAGGAGGAGGAGAGACCCAGTACTTC.

This clone was seen a handful of times. The rearrangement links TRBV5-1 to TRBJ2-7, with 13 bases fitting TRBD2. V gave up 0 bases and J gave up 4 bases; unmatched junction bases: 7. Germline V lookup: CDR1 SGHRS, CDR2 YFSETQ. The CDR3 has 17 residues. The CDR3 bases are TGCGCCAGCAGCTTGGCGGGGACTAGCGGGAATTGGTACGAGCAGTACTTC. This sequence encodes CASSLAGTSGNWYEQYF.